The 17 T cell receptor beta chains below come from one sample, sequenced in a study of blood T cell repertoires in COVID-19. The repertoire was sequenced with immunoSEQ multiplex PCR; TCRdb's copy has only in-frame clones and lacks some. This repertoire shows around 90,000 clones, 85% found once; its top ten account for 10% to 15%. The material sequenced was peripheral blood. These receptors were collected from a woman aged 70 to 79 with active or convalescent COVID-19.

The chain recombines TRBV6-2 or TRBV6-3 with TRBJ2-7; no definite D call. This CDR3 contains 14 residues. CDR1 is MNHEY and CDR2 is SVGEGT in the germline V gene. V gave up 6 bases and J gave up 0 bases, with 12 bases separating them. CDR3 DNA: TGTGCCAGCAGCCAAACTATGAGCTCCTACGAGCAGTACTTC. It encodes CASSQTMSSYEQYF.

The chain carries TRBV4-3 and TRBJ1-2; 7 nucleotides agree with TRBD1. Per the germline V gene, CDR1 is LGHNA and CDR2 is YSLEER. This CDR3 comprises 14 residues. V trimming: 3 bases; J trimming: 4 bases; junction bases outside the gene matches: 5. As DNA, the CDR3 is TGCGCCAGCAGCCACCAAGGGACAGCCTATGGCTACACCTTC. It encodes CASSHQGTAYGYTF.

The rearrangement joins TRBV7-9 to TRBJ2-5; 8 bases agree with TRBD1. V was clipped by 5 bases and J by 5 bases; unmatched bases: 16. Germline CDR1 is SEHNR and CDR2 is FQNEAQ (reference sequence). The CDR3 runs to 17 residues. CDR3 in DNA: TGTGCCAGCAGCCCAGGAACAGGGGGACTCTTGGGGGAGACCCAGTACTTC. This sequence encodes CASSPGTGGLLGETQYF.

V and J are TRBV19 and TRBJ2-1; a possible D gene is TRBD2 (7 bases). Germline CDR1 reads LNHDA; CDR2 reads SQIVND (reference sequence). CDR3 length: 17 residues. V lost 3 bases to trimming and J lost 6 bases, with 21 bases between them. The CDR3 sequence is CASSIGAGALLGNEQFF. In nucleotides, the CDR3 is TGTGCCAGTAGTATTGGGGCGGGGGCCCTCTTAGGCAATGAGCAGTTCTTC.

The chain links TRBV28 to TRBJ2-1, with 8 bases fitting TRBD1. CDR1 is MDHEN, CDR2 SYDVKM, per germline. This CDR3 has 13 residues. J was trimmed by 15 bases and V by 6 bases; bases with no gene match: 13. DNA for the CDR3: TGTGCCAGCAGGGGGCAGGGGGCCCATTTATGGTTCTTC. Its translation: CASRGQGAHLWFF.

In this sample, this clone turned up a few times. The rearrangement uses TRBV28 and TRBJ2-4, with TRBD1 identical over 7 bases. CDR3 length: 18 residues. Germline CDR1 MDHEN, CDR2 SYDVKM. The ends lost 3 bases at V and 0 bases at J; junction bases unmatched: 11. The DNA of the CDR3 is TGTGCCAGCAGTTTTTCGGACAGGAGAATTCTAGCCAAAAACATTCAGTACTTC. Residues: CASSFSDRRILAKNIQYF.

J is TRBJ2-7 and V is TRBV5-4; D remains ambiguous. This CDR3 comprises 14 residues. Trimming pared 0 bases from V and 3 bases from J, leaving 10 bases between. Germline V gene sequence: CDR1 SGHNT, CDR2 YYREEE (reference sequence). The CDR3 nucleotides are TGTGCCAGCAGCTTGGGGCAGACAAGCTACGAGCAGTACTTC. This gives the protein CASSLGQTSYEQYF.

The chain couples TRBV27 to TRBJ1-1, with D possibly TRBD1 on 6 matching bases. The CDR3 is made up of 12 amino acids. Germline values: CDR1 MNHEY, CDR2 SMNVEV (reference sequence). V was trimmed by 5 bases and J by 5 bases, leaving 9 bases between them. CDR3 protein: CASSRQVTEAFF. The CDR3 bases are TGTGCCAGCAGTCGACAGGTAACTGAAGCTTTCTTT.

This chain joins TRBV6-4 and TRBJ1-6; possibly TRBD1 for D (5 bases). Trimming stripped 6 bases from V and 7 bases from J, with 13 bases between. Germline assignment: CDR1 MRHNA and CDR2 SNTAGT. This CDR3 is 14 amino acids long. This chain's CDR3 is CASSLQVSNSPLHF. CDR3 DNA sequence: TGTGCCAGCAGCCTACAGGTTTCGAATTCACCCCTCCACTTT.

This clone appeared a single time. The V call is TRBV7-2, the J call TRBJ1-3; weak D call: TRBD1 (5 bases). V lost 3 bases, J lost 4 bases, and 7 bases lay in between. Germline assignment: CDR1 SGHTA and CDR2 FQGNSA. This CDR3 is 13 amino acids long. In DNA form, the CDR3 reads TGTGCCAGCAGCTTTGGGGGGGGAAACACCATATATTTT. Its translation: CASSFGGGNTIYF.

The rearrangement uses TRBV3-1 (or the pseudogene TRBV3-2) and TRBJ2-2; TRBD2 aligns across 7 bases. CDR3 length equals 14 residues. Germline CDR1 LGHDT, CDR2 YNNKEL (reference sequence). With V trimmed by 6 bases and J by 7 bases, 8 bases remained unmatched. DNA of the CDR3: TGTGCCAGCAGACCCCTTGGGGGGGTCGGGGAGCTGTTTTTT. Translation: CASRPLGGVGELFF.

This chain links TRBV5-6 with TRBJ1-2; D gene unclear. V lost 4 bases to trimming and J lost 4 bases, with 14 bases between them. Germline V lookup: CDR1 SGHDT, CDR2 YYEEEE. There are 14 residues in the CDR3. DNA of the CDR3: TGTGCCAGCAGCGTGGTTGACACCAGCTATGGCTACACCTTC. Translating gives CASSVVDTSYGYTF. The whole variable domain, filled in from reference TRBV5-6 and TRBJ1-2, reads DAGVTQSPTHLIKTRGQQVTLRCSPKSGHDTVSWYQQALGQGPQFIFQYYEEEERQRGNFPDRFSGHQFPNYSSELNVNALLLGDSALYLCASSVVDTSYGYTFGSGTRLTVV.

CDR3 region: CASSQDLGTGLSYNEQFF. CDR3 sequence (DNA): TGTGCCAGCAGCCAAGATCTCGGGACAGGTCTCTCCTACAATGAGCAGTTCTTC. V gene TRBV3-1 (or the pseudogene TRBV3-2) combines with J gene TRBJ2-1; 8 bases line up with TRBD1. The CDR3 totals 18 residues. Germline CDR1 is LGHDT and CDR2 is YNNKEL (reference sequence). V lost 0 bases to trimming and J lost 0 bases; unmatched junction nucleotides: 7.

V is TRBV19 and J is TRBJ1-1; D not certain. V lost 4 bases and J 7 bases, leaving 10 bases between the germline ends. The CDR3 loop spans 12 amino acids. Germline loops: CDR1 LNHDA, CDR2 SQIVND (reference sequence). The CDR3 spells CASSNRGGEAFF. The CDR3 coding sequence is TGTGCCAGTAGTAACCGGGGAGGTGAAGCTTTCTTT.

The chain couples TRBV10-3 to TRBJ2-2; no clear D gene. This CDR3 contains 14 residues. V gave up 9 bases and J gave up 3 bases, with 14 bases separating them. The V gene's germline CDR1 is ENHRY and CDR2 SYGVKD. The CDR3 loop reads CAIRPNTDTGELFF. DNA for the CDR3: TGTGCCATTCGCCCGAATACAGACACCGGGGAGCTGTTTTTT.

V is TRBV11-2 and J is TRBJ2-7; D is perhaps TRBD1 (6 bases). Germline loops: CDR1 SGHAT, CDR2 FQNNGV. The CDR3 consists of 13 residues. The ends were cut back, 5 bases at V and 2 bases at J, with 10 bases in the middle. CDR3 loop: CASSTDRTYEQYF. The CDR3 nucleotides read TGTGCCAGCAGCACGGACAGAACCTACGAGCAGTACTTC.

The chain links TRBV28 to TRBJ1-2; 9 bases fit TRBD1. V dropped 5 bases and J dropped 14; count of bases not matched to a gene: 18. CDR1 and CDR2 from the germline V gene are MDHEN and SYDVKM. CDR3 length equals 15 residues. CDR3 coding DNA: TGTGCCAGCAGTCTTCTCCAGGGACAGGGATCCCGTGGAACCTTC. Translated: CASSLLQGQGSRGTF.